This entry concerns a single TCR beta chain. Clones were read by immunoSEQ multiplex PCR, and TCRdb kept only the in-frame ones, dropping some. The data contain 80,000 to 95,000 clones, 85% to 90% of them singletons. This specimen belongs to a study of T cell responses to AZD1222 COVID-19 vaccine. Germline lookup yields CDR1 MNHNY and CDR2 SVGAGI (reference sequence). This CDR3 contains 15 residues. V shed 4 bases and J 6 bases; nucleotides not matched to a gene: 6. Sequencing was performed on peripheral blood, taken on day 0 of MenACWY control vaccination. This chain joins TRBV6-6 and TRBJ2-1; the match to TRBD2 covers 10 bases. The receptor comes from an adult in good health. This chain's CDR3 is CASSSPEREGNEQFF. CDR3 nucleotide sequence: TGTGCCAGCAGTTCCCCCGAGCGGGAGGGCAATGAGCAGTTCTTC.